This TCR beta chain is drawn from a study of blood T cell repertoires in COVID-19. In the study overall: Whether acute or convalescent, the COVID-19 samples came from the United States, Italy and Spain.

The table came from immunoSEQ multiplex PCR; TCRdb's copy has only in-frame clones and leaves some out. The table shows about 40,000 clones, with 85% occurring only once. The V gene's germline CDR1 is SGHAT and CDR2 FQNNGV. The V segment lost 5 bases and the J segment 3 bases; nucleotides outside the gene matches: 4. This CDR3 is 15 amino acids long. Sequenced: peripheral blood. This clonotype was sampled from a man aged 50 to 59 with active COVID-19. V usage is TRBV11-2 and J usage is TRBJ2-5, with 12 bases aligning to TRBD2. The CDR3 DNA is TGTGCCAGCAGCCAGAGGACTAGCGGGAAAGAGACCCAGTACTTC. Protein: CASSQRTSGKETQYF.